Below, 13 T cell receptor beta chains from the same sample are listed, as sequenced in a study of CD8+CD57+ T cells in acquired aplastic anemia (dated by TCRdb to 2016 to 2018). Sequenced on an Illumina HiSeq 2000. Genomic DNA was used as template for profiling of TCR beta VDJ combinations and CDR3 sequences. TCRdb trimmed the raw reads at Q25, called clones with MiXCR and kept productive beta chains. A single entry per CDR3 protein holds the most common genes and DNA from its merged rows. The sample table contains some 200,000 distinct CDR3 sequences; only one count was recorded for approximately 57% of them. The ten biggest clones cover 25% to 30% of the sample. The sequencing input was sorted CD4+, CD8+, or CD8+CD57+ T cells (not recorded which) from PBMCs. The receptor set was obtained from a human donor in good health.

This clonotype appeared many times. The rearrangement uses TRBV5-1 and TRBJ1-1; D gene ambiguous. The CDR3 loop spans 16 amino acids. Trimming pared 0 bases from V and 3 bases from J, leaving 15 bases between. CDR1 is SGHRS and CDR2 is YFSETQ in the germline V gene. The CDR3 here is CASSLAEVSWDTEAFF. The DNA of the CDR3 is TGCGCCAGCAGCTTGGCCGAAGTAAGTTGGGACACTGAAGCTTTCTTT. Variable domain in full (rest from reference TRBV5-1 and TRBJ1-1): KAGVTQTPRYLIKTRGQQVTLSCSPISGHRSVSWYQQTPGQGLQFLFEYFSETQRNKGNFPGRFSGRQFSNSRSEMNVSTLELGDSALYLCASSLAEVSWDTEAFFGQGTRLTVV.

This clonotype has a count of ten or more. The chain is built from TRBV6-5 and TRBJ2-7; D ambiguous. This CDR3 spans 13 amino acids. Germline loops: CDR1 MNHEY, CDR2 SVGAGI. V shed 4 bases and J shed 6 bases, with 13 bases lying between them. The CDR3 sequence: CASSLVVGGEQYF. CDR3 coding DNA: TGTGCCAGCAGTTTAGTTGTTGGTGGCGAGCAGTACTTC.

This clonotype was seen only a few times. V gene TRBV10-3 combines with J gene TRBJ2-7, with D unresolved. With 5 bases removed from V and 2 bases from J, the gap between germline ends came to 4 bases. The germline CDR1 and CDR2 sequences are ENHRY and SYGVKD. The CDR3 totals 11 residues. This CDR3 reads CAISSTYEQYF. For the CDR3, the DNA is TGTGCCATCAGTTCCACCTACGAGCAGTACTTC.

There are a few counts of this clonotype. CDR3 sequence: CASSVYNRGYGYTF. The DNA of the CDR3 is TGTGCCAGCAGTGTTTACAACCGGGGCTATGGCTACACCTTC. This chain joins TRBV2 and TRBJ1-2; D unresolved. The CDR3 spans 14 residues. CDR1 is SNHLY, CDR2 FYNNEI, per germline. V lost 4 bases, J lost 4 bases, and 13 bases lay in between.

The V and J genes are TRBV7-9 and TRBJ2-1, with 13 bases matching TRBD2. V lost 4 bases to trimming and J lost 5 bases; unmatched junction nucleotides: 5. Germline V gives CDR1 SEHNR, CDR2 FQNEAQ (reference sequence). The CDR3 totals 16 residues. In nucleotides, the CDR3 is TGTGCCAGCAGCTCGCCTGGACTAGCGGGAGACAATGAGCAGTTCTTC. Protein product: CASSSPGLAGDNEQFF.

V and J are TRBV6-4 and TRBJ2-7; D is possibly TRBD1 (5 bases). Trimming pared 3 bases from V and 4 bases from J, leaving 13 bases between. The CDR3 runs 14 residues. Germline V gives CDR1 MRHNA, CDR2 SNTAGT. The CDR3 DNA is TGTGCCAGCAGTGATGTCAGGGCTCGTTACGAGCAGTACTTC. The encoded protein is CASSDVRARYEQYF.

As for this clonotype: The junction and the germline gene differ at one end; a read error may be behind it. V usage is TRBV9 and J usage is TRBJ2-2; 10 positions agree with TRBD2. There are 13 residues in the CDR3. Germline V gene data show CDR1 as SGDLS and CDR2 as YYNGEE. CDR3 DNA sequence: TGTACCAGACTAGCGGGGAACACCGGGGAGCTGTTTTTT. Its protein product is CTRLAGNTGELFF.

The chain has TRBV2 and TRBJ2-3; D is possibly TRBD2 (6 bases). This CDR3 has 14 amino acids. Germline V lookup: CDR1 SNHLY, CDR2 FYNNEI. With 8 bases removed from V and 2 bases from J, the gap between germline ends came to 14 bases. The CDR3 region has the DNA TGTGCCAGCCGACGACTAGGGCCCACAGATACGCAGTATTTT. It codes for CASRRLGPTDTQYF.

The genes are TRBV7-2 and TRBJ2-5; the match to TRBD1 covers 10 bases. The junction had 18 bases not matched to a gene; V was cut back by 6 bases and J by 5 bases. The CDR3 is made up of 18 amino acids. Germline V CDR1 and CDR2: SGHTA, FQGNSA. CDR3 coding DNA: TGTGCCAGCAGGCCCGAGTGGGGACAGGGGCGTGGTGCGGAGACCCAGTACTTC. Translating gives CASRPEWGQGRGAETQYF.

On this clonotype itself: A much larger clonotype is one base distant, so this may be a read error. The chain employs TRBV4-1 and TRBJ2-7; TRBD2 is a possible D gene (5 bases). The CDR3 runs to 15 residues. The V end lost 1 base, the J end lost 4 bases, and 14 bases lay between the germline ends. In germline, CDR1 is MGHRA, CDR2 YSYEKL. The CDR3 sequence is CASSQVGRFIYEQYF. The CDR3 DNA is TGCGCCAGCAGCCAAGTTGGGAGATTTATTTACGAGCAGTACTTC.

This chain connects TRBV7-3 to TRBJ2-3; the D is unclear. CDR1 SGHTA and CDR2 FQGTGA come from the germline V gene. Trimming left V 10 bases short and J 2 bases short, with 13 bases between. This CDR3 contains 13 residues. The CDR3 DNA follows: TGTGCCACCGCCCCCATCGTCACAGATACGCAGTATTTT. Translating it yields CATAPIVTDTQYF.

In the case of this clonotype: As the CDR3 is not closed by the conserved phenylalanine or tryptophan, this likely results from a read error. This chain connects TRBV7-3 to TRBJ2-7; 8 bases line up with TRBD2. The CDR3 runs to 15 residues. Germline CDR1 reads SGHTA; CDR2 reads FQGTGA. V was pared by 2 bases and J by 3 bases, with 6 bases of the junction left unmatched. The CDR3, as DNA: TGTGCCAGCAGCTTATACGGGGGGGATCGCTACGAGCAGTACCTC. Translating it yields CASSLYGGDRYEQYL.

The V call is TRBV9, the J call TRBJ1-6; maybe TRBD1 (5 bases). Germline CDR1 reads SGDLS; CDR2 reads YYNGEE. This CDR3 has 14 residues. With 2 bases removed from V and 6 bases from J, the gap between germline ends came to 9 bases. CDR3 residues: CASSVHRLNSPLHF. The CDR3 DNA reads TGTGCCAGCAGCGTCCACAGGCTTAATTCACCCCTCCACTTT.